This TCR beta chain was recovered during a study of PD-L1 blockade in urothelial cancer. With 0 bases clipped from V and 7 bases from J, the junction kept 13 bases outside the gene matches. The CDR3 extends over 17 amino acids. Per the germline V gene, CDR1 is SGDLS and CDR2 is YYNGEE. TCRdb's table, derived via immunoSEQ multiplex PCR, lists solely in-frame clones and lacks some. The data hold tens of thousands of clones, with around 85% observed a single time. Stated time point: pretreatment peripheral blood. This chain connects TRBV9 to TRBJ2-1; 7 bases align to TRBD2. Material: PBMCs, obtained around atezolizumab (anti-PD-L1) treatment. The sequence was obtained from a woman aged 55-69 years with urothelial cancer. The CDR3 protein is CASSVAGRDYGGNEQFF. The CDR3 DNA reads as TGTGCCAGCAGCGTAGCTGGGCGGGACTATGGGGGGAATGAGCAGTTCTTC.